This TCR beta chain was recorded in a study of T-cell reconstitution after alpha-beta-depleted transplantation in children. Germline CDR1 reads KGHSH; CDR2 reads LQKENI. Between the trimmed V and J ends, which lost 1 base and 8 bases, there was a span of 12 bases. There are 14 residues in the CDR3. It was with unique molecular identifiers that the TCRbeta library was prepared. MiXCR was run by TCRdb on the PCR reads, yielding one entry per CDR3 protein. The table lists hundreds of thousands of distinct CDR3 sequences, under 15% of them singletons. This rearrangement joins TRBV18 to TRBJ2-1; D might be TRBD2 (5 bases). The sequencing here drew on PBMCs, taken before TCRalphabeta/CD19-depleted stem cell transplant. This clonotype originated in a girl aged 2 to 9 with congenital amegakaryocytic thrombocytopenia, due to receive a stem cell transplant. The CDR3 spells CASSPLSTIHEQFF. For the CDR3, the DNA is TGTGCCAGCTCACCACTGTCGACTATCCATGAGCAGTTCTTC.